The 5 T cell receptor beta chains given below trace back to one sample, sequenced in a study of blood T cell repertoires in COVID-19. Method: immunoSEQ multiplex PCR; TCRdb's copy keeps in-frame clones and lacks some. Of about 140,000 clones listed, about three quarters are singletons. Sequencing input: PBMCs or T cells enriched from blood (not recorded which). These receptor sequences come from a woman aged 45-65 years who had recovered from COVID-19.

The chain recombines TRBV5-1 with TRBJ2-3, with no clear D. CDR3 length: 13 residues. Deletions cut 5 bases from V and 1 base from J, with 8 bases between. CDR1 and CDR2 from the germline V gene are SGHRS and YFSETQ. The CDR3 loop is CASRVRGTDTQYF. DNA for the CDR3: TGCGCCAGCAGAGTACGAGGCACAGATACGCAGTATTTT.

V is TRBV2 and J is TRBJ2-7, with 9 nucleotides matching TRBD2. Germline trimming cut 6 bases from V and 0 bases from J; bases unmatched to any gene: 6. Per germline, CDR1 SNHLY and CDR2 FYNNEI. The CDR3 loop spans 15 amino acids. CDR3 nucleotides: TGTGCCAGCAGCCTCACTAGCGGGCTCTCCTACGAGCAGTACTTC. This translates into CASSLTSGLSYEQYF.

This clone showed up just a few times. V is TRBV25-1 and J is TRBJ2-3; perhaps TRBD2 as D (6 bases). V was cut by 5 bases and J by 4 bases, with 25 bases left in between. Germline lookup yields CDR1 MGHDK and CDR2 SYGVNS. CDR3 length equals 18 residues. The CDR3 spells CASSSPSLTRAGSDTQYF. CDR3 coding DNA: TGTGCCAGCAGTAGCCCCTCTCTGACTCGGGCGGGATCAGATACGCAGTATTTT.

This clone was recorded only once. J is TRBJ1-5 and V is TRBV27; tentative D call: TRBD1 (5 bases). CDR3 size: 14 residues. The V gene lost 3 bases and the J gene lost 3 bases, with 9 bases spanning the gap. In germline, CDR1 is MNHEY, CDR2 SMNVEV (reference sequence). The CDR3 DNA sequence: TGTGCCAGCAGTTTCCGACAGACCAATCAGCCCCAGCATTTT. This sequence encodes CASSFRQTNQPQHF.

This clone was seen a few times. The chain employs TRBV3-1 (or the pseudogene TRBV3-2) and TRBJ1-2; 10 bases match TRBD1. The CDR3 is made up of 12 amino acids. The ends lost 6 bases at V and 10 bases at J; junction bases unmatched: 5. Germline CDR1 reads LGHDT; CDR2 reads YNNKEL (reference sequence). CDR3 nucleotide sequence: TGTGCCAGCAGTCTGGACAGGGGGGACTACACCTTC. Encoded protein: CASSLDRGDYTF.